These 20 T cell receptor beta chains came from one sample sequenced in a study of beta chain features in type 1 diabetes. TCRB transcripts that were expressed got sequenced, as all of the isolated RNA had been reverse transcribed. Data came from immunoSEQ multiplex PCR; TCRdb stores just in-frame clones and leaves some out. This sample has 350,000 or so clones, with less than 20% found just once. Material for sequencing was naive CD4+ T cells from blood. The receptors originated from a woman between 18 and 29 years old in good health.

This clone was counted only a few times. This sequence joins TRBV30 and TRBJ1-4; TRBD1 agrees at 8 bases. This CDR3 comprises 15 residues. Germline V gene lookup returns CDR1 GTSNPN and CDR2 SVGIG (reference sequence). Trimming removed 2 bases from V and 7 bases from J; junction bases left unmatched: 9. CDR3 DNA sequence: TGTGCCTGGAGTCCCCCGGGACAGGTTTTTGAAAAACTGTTTTTT. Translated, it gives CAWSPPGQVFEKLFF.

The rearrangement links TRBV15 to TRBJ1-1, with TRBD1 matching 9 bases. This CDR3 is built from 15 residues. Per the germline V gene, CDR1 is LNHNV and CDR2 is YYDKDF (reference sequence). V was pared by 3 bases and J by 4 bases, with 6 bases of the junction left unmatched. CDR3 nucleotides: TGTGCCACCAGCAGTGGTACAGGGGGCCGCACTGAAGCTTTCTTT. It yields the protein CATSSGTGGRTEAFF.

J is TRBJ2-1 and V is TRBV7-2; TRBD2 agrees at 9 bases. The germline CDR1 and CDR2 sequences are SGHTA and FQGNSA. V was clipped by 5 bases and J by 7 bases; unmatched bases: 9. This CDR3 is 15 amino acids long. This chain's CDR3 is CASSRNSGGENEQFF. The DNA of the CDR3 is TGTGCCAGCAGCCGCAATAGCGGGGGTGAGAATGAGCAGTTCTTC.

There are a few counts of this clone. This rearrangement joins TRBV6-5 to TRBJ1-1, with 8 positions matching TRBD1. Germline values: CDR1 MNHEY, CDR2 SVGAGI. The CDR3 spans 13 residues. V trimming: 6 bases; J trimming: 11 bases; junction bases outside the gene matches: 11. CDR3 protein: CASSPAPDRDAFF. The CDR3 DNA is TGTGCCAGCAGCCCCGCTCCGGACAGGGACGCTTTCTTT.

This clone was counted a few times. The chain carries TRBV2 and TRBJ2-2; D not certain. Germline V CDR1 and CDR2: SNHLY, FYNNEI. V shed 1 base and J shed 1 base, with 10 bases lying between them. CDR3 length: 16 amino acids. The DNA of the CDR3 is TGTGCCAGCAGTGAAGTAGGCGGTGAGAACACCGGGGAGCTGTTTTTT. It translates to CASSEVGGENTGELFF.

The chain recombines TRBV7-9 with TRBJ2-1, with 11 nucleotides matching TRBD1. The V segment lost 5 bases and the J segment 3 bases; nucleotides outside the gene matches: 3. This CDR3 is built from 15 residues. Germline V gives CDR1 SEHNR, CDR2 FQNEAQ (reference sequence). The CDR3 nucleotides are TGTGCCAGCAGCCAGGGACAGGGGGGCTACAATGAGCAGTTCTTC. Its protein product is CASSQGQGGYNEQFF.

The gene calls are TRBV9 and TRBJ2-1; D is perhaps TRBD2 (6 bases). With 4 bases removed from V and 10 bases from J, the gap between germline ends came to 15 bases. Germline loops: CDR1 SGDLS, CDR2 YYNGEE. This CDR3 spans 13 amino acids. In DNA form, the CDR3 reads TGTGCCAGCAGCCTACGACTAGTCGGCGAGCAGTTCTTC. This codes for CASSLRLVGEQFF. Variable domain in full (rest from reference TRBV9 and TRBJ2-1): DSGVTQTPKHLITATGQRVTLRCSPRSGDLSVYWYQQSLDQGLQFLIQYYNGEERAKGNILERFSAQQFPDLHSELNLSSLELGDSALYFCASSLRLVGEQFFGPGTRLTVL.

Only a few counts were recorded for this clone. The chain's CDR3 is CATSRPSDSDEQYF. The CDR3, as DNA: TGTGCCACCAGCAGGCCCAGCGACAGTGACGAGCAGTACTTC. The chain uses TRBV15 and TRBJ2-7; maybe TRBD1 (5 bases). V was pared by 3 bases and J by 5 bases, with 14 bases between. The CDR3 has 14 amino acids. Germline values: CDR1 LNHNV, CDR2 YYDKDF (reference sequence).

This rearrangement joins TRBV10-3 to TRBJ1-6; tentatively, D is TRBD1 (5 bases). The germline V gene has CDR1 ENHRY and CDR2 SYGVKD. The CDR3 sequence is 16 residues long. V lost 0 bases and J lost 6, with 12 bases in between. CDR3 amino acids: CAISESGQGGNSPLHF. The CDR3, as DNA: TGTGCCATCAGTGAGTCGGGGCAGGGAGGTAATTCACCCCTCCACTTT.

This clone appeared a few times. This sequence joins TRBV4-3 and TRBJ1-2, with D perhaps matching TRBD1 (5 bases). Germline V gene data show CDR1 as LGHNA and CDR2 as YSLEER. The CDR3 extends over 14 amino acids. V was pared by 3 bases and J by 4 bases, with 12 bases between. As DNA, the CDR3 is TGCGCCAGCAGCCAGATGGGAGGGGCCTATGGCTACACCTTC. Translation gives CASSQMGGAYGYTF.

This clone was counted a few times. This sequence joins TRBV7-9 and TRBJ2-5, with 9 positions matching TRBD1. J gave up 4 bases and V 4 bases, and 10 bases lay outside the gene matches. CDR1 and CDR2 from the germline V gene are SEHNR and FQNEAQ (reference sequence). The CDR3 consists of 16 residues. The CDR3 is CASSSLPGQGLETQYF. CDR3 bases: TGTGCCAGCAGCTCACTTCCGGGACAGGGTTTAGAGACCCAGTACTTC.

CDR3 loop: CASSEPGTHYGYTF. The DNA of the CDR3 is TGTGCCAGCAGTGAACCCGGGACACACTATGGCTACACCTTC. This chain uses TRBV25-1 with TRBJ1-2, with D perhaps TRBD1 (6 bases). The V end lost 2 bases, the J end lost 3 bases, and 10 bases lay between the germline ends. The CDR3 runs 14 residues. Germline CDR1 is MGHDK and CDR2 is SYGVNS.

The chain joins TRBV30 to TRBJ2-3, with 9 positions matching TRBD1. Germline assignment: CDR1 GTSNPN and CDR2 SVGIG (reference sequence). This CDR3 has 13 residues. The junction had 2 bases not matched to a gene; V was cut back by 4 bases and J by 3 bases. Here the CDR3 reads CAWKGQGTDTQYF. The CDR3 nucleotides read TGTGCCTGGAAGGGACAGGGAACAGATACGCAGTATTTT. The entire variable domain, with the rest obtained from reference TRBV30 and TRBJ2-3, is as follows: SQTIHQWPATLVQPVGSPLSLECTVEGTSNPNLYWYRQAAGRGLQLLFYSVGIGQISSEVPQNLSASRPQDRQFILSSKKLLLSDSGFYLCAWKGQGTDTQYFGPGTRLTVL.

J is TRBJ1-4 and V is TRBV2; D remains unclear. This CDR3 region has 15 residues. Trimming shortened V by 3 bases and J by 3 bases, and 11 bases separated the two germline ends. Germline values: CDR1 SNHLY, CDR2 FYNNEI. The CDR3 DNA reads TGTGCCAGCAGTGATCGGGGAATACCTAATGAAAAACTGTTTTTT. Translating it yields CASSDRGIPNEKLFF. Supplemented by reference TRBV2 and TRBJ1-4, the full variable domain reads EPEVTQTPSHQVTQMGQEVILRCVPISNHLYFYWYRQILGQKVEFLVSFYNNEISEKSEIFDDQFSVERPDGSNFTLKIRSTKLEDSAMYFCASSDRGIPNEKLFFGSGTQLSVL.

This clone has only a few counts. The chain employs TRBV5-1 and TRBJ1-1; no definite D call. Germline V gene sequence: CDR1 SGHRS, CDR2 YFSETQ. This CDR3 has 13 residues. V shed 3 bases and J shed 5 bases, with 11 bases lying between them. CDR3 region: CASSSEGGTEAFF. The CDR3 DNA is TGCGCCAGCAGCTCCGAGGGAGGGACTGAAGCTTTCTTT. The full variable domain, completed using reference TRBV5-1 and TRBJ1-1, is KAGVTQTPRYLIKTRGQQVTLSCSPISGHRSVSWYQQTPGQGLQFLFEYFSETQRNKGNFPGRFSGRQFSNSRSEMNVSTLELGDSALYLCASSSEGGTEAFFGQGTRLTVV.

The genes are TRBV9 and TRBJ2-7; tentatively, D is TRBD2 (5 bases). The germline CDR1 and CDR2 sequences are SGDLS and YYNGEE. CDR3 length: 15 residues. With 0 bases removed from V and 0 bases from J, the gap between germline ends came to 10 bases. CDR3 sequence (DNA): TGTGCCAGCAGCGTAGACCCCCGGGGCTCCTACGAGCAGTACTTC. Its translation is CASSVDPRGSYEQYF. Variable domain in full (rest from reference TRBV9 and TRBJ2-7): DSGVTQTPKHLITATGQRVTLRCSPRSGDLSVYWYQQSLDQGLQFLIQYYNGEERAKGNILERFSAQQFPDLHSELNLSSLELGDSALYFCASSVDPRGSYEQYFGPGTRLTVT.

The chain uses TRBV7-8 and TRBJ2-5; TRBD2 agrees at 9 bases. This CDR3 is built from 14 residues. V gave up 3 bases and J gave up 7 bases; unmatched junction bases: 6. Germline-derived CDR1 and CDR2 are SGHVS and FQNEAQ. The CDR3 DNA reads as TGTGCCAGCAGCTTTTTAGCGGGGGACGGGACCCAGTACTTC. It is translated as CASSFLAGDGTQYF.

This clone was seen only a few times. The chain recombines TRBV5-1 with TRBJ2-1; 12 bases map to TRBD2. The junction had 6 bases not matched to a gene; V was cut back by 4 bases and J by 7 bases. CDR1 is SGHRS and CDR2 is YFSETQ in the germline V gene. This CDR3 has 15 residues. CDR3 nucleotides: TGCGCCAGCAGCCCGACTAGCGGGAGTGTGAATGAGCAGTTCTTC. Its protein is CASSPTSGSVNEQFF.

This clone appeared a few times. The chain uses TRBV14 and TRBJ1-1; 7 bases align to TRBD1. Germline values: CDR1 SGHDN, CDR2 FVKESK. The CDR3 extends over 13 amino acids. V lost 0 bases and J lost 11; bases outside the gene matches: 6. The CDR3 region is CASSQDATGDAFF. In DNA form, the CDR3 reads TGTGCCAGCAGCCAAGACGCCACAGGGGACGCTTTCTTT.

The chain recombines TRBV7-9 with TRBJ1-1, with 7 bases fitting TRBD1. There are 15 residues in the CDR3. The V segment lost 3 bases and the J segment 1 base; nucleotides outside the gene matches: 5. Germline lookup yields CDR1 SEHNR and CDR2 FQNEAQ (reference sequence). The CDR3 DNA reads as TGTGCCAGCAGCTTTCCCGGGACAGCGAACACTGAAGCTTTCTTT. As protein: CASSFPGTANTEAFF.